This T cell receptor (beta chain) comes out of a study of blood T cell repertoires in COVID-19 (TCRdb year 2020). Background on the whole study: Samples from collaborators originated in the United States, Italy and Spain and spanned both the acute and convalescent phases of COVID-19. The material from the prospective study consisted of cDNA or gDNA derived from T cells, B-cell-depleted T cells, or PBMCs. The dataset comprised deeply sampled blood TCRbeta repertoires from subjects exposed to, actively infected with, or recovered from COVID-19. The repertoires were released in a freely available public database intended as a resource for research on the immune response to SARS-CoV-2. The samples were drawn from two sources: the first 160 participants of the ongoing ImmuneRACE study, and over 950 subjects contributed by 6 global collaborators. The sample metadata nearly always contained a de-identified subject ID, COVID-19 status, age in years and sex. Where available, HLA class I and class II types were obtained from metadata supplied by the sample provider rather than from assay-based typing.

Study-level results and caveats: The quantity of clinical and demographic metadata differed by source and by participant and was supplied without curation.

At one collaborating source in Seattle, patients were enrolled during active infection and were followed longitudinally through the course of disease. Each collaborating institution followed its own protocols to collect whole blood in K2EDTA tubes. For TCRbeta analysis, collaborators shipped samples in one of three forms: frozen whole blood, isolated PBMCs, or DNA extracted from either of those sample types. As to this clone: Its recognized antigen is unknown. The sample holds no much larger clone one base away, and base qualities are not on file.

The germline V gene yields SGHAT for CDR1 and FQNNGV for CDR2. Cut back by 1 base and 7 bases, the V and J ends lie 7 bases apart. Inclusive of the bounding cysteine and phenylalanine, the CDR3 is 12 residues long. Only the CDR3 DNA is retained, 36 bases long and in frame from the first base. The immunoSEQ Assay, a bias-controlled multiplex PCR, was used to amplify TCRbeta CDR3 regions from genomic DNA. For the original study's pipeline: Nucleated cell counts per sample were estimated from amplification of reference gene primers within the assay. To quantify the absolute abundance of each unique TCRbeta CDR3 rearrangement, sequence reads were collapsed and filtered. For each sample, productive Simpson clonality was calculated as the square root of Simpson's diversity index across productive rearrangements. Drawn from immuneACCESS, this table holds only the in-frame rearrangements with V and J called that TCRdb kept. Clones are partly lost; checked studies trace under half to an unresolved V gene and leave the rest unexplained. Clone size and the V and J calls come from that table; the DNA yielded D and trimming. The sample table records about 230,000 clones; over 75% of these occur just once. The ten largest clones take up 11% of the sample.

Sequencing was performed on peripheral blood. The rearrangement combines TRBV11-2 with TRBJ1-2; TRBD1 might be the D gene, on 5 matching bases. The clonotype comes from a man between 45 and 60 years old with COVID-19, enrolled during active disease. The CDR3 in this case is CASSLGGSGYTF. The DNA reads TGTGCCAGCAGCTTAGGGGGCAGTGGCTACACCTTC.